The 12 T cell receptor beta chains below all came from one sample that was sequenced in a study of blood T cell repertoires in COVID-19. Here immunoSEQ multiplex PCR was the method, and the copy in TCRdb shows in-frame clones only, minus some. Here the sample spans about 87,000 clones, about 90% being singletons. Sequencing used peripheral blood. These receptors originate from a man aged 18 to 35 with COVID-19, enrolled during active disease.

The chain joins TRBV5-5 to TRBJ1-5; D is unclear. The CDR3 is 16 residues long. Germline assignment: CDR1 SGHKS and CDR2 YYEKEE (reference sequence). V was shortened by 0 bases and J by 7 bases, with 17 bases between the two germline ends. Written as DNA, the CDR3 is TGTGCCAGCAGCTTGGACTTGGCGGCGCGGGGACAGCCCCAGCATTTT. Protein: CASSLDLAARGQPQHF.

The V gene is TRBV5-8, the J gene TRBJ2-1; 13 bases match TRBD2. The CDR3 has 15 amino acids. The ends lost 0 bases at V and 7 bases at J; junction bases unmatched: 1. Germline V CDR1 and CDR2: SGHTS, YDEGEE. This CDR3 is CASSLGLAGGNEQFF. The CDR3 DNA reads TGTGCCAGCAGCTTGGGACTAGCGGGAGGTAATGAGCAGTTCTTC. The full variable domain, rest sourced from reference TRBV5-8 and TRBJ2-1, is EAGVTQSPTHLIKTRGQQATLRCSPISGHTSVYWYQQALGLGLQFLLWYDEGEERNRGNFPPRFSGRQFPNYSSELNVNALELEDSALYLCASSLGLAGGNEQFFGPGTRLTVL.

The chain is built from TRBV6-2 or TRBV6-3 and TRBJ1-2; TRBD1 is a possible D gene (5 bases). Deletions cut 5 bases from V and 8 bases from J, with 9 bases between. The CDR3 sequence is 11 residues long. CDR1 is MNHEY, CDR2 SVGEGT, per germline. The CDR3 protein is CASSQGSGYTF. The CDR3 bases are TGTGCCAGCAGTCAGGGATCGGGCTACACCTTC.

CDR3 in DNA: TGTGCCAGCAGTTTTTCGCGCTACGAGCAGTACTTC. Its translation is CASSFSRYEQYF. This sequence joins TRBV28 and TRBJ2-7; D gene uncertain. Germline V gene lookup returns CDR1 MDHEN and CDR2 SYDVKM. With 3 bases removed from V and 3 bases from J, the gap between germline ends came to 6 bases. The CDR3 is 12 residues long. Using reference TRBV28 and TRBJ2-7 for the parts outside the CDR3, the full variable domain is DVKVTQSSRYLVKRTGEKVFLECVQDMDHENMFWYRQDPGLGLRLIYFSYDVKMKEKGDIPEGYSVSREKKERFSLILESASTNQTSMYLCASSFSRYEQYFGPGTRLTVT.

The rearrangement links TRBV3-1 (or the pseudogene TRBV3-2) to TRBJ1-1; no definite D call. Germline V gene data show CDR1 as LGHDT and CDR2 as YNNKEL (reference sequence). V dropped 0 bases and J dropped 4 bases, with 15 bases sitting between them. The CDR3 sequence is 16 residues long. CDR3 nucleotide sequence: TGTGCCAGCAGCCAAGATTATTTTGGCTGGAGCACTGAAGCTTTCTTT. Residues: CASSQDYFGWSTEAFF.

This clone appeared a few times. The genes are TRBV6-2 or TRBV6-3 and TRBJ2-1; the match to TRBD2 covers 9 bases. The CDR3 has 17 residues. V lost 5 bases, J lost 2 bases, and 10 bases stayed unmatched. CDR1 is MNHEY and CDR2 is SVGEGT in the germline V gene. The CDR3 region is CASSTPGGRVTYNEQFF. CDR3 nucleotides: TGTGCCAGCAGTACCCCCGGCGGGAGGGTTACCTACAATGAGCAGTTCTTC.

DNA for the CDR3: TGTGCCAGCTCCTACGGAAACACCATATATTTT. Translated, it gives CASSYGNTIYF. The chain combines TRBV25-1 with TRBJ1-3; D is unclear. This CDR3 has 11 amino acids. The V gene lost 8 bases and the J gene lost 4 bases, with 6 bases spanning the gap. Germline V gives CDR1 MGHDK, CDR2 SYGVNS.

This chain uses TRBV14 with TRBJ1-2, with unresolved D. This CDR3 has 12 residues. Trimming shortened V by 1 base and J by 7 bases, and 7 bases separated the two germline ends. Germline CDR1 SGHDN, CDR2 FVKESK. The CDR3 DNA is TGTGCCAGCAGCCAAGTAGCTGGTGGCTACACCTTC. Its protein product is CASSQVAGGYTF.

The count of this clone is one. The CDR3 bases are TGCGCCAGCAGCCCCGGAGGGGTAGTGAATGAGCAGTTCTTC. Amino acids: CASSPGGVVNEQFF. V is TRBV5-1 and J is TRBJ2-1; tentative D call: TRBD2 (6 bases). There are 14 residues in the CDR3. Trimming removed 4 bases at V and 7 bases at J, with 15 bases between. Germline V gives CDR1 SGHRS, CDR2 YFSETQ.

This clone was counted a single time. The rearrangement links TRBV6-6 to TRBJ1-3, with 8 bases matching TRBD1. Germline V gene sequence: CDR1 MNHNY, CDR2 SVGAGI (reference sequence). The ends lost 8 bases at V and 0 bases at J; junction bases unmatched: 9. The CDR3 extends over 16 amino acids. The CDR3 DNA follows: TGTGCCAGCGTCTCGACAGGGGCCCGCTCTGGAAACACCATATATTTT. The encoded protein is CASVSTGARSGNTIYF.

This chain connects TRBV28 to TRBJ1-2; TRBD1 aligns across 7 bases. The germline V gene encodes CDR1 MDHEN and CDR2 SYDVKM. Unmatched junction bases numbered 9, after V lost 3 bases and J lost 2 bases. This CDR3 is 16 amino acids long. The CDR3 coding sequence is TGTGCCAGCAGTTTCGACAGGGCCCACAGAAACTATGGCTACACCTTC. Translating gives CASSFDRAHRNYGYTF.

V and J are TRBV11-2 and TRBJ2-2; 15 bases are a match to TRBD2. V shed 1 base and J 4 bases; nucleotides not matched to a gene: 4. The CDR3 contains 18 residues. The germline V gene has CDR1 SGHAT and CDR2 FQNNGV. The chain's CDR3 is CASSLARTSGRATGELFF. CDR3 DNA: TGTGCCAGCAGCTTAGCCCGGACTAGCGGGAGGGCCACCGGGGAGCTGTTTTTT.